This entry lists 4 T cell receptor beta chains sequenced from one sample in a study of control samples from healthy donors and cancer patients. Sequenced by immunoSEQ multiplex PCR; TCRdb stores in-frame clones only, minus some. The top ten hold more than 1.1% of the sample, which has over 150,000 clones, 85% to 95% seen once. The sample taken for sequencing was blood. All receptors derive from a woman aged 18-29 years in good health.

The CDR3 sequence is CASSERWMGLRTDTQYF. The CDR3 DNA reads TGTGCCAGCAGTGAGCGGTGGATGGGGTTAAGGACAGATACGCAGTATTTT. The chain is built from TRBV6-2 or TRBV6-3 and TRBJ2-3; the D gene is possibly TRBD2 (5 bases). Germline-derived CDR1 and CDR2 are MNHEY and SVGEGT. This CDR3 region has 17 residues. The ends were cut back, 5 bases at V and 3 bases at J, with 21 bases in the middle.

The chain recombines TRBV6-2 or TRBV6-3 with TRBJ1-1; D is undetermined. V was clipped by 0 bases and J by 4 bases, with 9 bases between them. This CDR3 region has 14 residues. Germline V gene data show CDR1 as MNHEY and CDR2 as SVGEGT. Here the CDR3 reads CASSYSTATTEAFF. The CDR3, as DNA: TGTGCCAGCAGTTACTCAACAGCGACCACTGAAGCTTTCTTT.

This sequence joins TRBV5-6 and TRBJ1-2; tentatively, D is TRBD1 (5 bases). V lost 6 bases to trimming and J lost 4 bases, with 22 bases between them. The CDR3 loop spans 16 amino acids. The germline V gene has CDR1 SGHDT and CDR2 YYEEEE. The CDR3 coding sequence is TGTGCCAGCACCTCCCCCGGGCGGGGGAAGGGCTATGGCTACACCTTC. Its translation: CASTSPGRGKGYGYTF.

The V call is TRBV21-1, the J call TRBJ1-4. TRBV21-1 is tagged as a pseudogene. The CDR3 contains 13 residues. This CDR3 is CASDTRVGEKLFF. CDR3 bases: TGTGCCAGCGATACAAGGGTGGGTGAAAAACTGTTTTTT.